The entry that follows covers one T cell receptor (beta chain) sequence. Profiling relied on immunoSEQ multiplex PCR, and the TCRdb table lists in-frame clones only, not all of them. The sample yields some 7,900 clones, around four fifths seen once. The data derive from a study of tumor T cells in aggressive B-cell lymphoma. The V gene's germline CDR1 is MNHEY and CDR2 SMNVEV (reference sequence). V dropped 7 bases and J dropped 4 bases, with 21 bases sitting between them. This CDR3 spans 16 amino acids. The material sequenced was tumor tissue. The clonotype was recovered from an adult with diffuse large B cell lymphoma. The chain uses TRBV27 and TRBJ2-3, with a tentative D call TRBD1 (6 bases). The CDR3 DNA reads TGTGCCAGCACCGAAGTTGGGGGCTCAGAAGCAGATACGCAGTATTTT. Translation: CASTEVGGSEADTQYF.